Shown below are 24 T cell receptor beta chains from a single sample sequenced in a study of cytomegalovirus exposure and HLA in healthy donors (dated by TCRdb to about 2017). Libraries were built with the immunoSEQ multiplex PCR assay. Entries here come from immuneACCESS through TCRdb and include only in-frame sequences with V and J called. Some clones fail to appear in such tables; in the studies checked, an unresolved V gene covers under half of the shortfall, and the cause of the remainder is unknown. The sample has just under 65,000 clones on record, more than 85% of them singletons. More than 6.5% of the sample comes from the top ten. The sequencing sample was made of PBMCs. The receptors shown here come from a woman younger than 35 in good health and CMV-seropositive.

The chain combines TRBV13 with TRBJ1-1; D is undetermined. The CDR3 contains 14 residues. Trimming removed 1 base at V and 2 bases at J, with 8 bases between. Germline V gives CDR1 PRHDT, CDR2 FYEKMQ (reference sequence). The CDR3 coding sequence is TGTGCCAGCAGCTTAGTGGGCTACAACACTGAAGCTTTCTTT. It codes for CASSLVGYNTEAFF.

CDR3 sequence: CASSMEGFSEQYF. DNA for the CDR3: TGTGCCAGTAGTATGGAGGGATTTAGCGAGCAGTACTTC. The V gene is TRBV19, the J gene TRBJ2-7; maybe TRBD2 (6 bases). CDR3 length equals 13 residues. Deletions cut 3 bases from V and 6 bases from J, with 12 bases between. CDR1 and CDR2 from the germline V gene are LNHDA and SQIVND (reference sequence). The variable domain in full, completed from reference TRBV19 and TRBJ2-7, reads DGGITQSPKYLFRKEGQNVTLSCEQNLNHDAMYWYRQDPGQGLRLIYYSQIVNDFQKGDIAEGYSVSREKKESFPLTVTSAQKNPTAFYLCASSMEGFSEQYFGPGTRLTVT.

The chain carries TRBV2 and TRBJ2-7, with a tentative D call TRBD2 (6 bases). The CDR3 loop spans 14 amino acids. Trimming removed 0 bases at V and 7 bases at J, with 13 bases between. Germline V lookup: CDR1 SNHLY, CDR2 FYNNEI. CDR3 protein: CASSEALRRGEQYF. In DNA, the CDR3 is TGTGCCAGCAGTGAAGCGCTTCGGCGGGGAGAGCAGTACTTC.

The rearrangement uses TRBV6-6 and TRBJ1-6; possible D gene TRBD1, 5 bases. Germline CDR1 reads MNHNY; CDR2 reads SVGAGI (reference sequence). The V end lost 0 bases, the J end lost 10 bases, and 13 bases lay between the germline ends. This CDR3 is 15 amino acids long. CDR3 residues: CASSYSGGERSPLHF. CDR3 bases: TGTGCCAGCAGTTACTCGGGAGGGGAACGCTCACCCCTCCACTTT.

This clone was observed a handful of times. This rearrangement joins TRBV11-2 to TRBJ2-1, with D uncertain. The CDR3 spans 14 residues. V dropped 2 bases and J dropped 7 bases, with 12 bases sitting between them. Looked up from germline, CDR1 is SGHAT and CDR2 is FQNNGV. CDR3 sequence: CASSLFPGVNEQFF. In DNA, the CDR3 is TGTGCCAGCAGCTTATTTCCTGGAGTGAATGAGCAGTTCTTC.

The rearrangement uses TRBV5-1 and TRBJ1-5, with 7 bases that match TRBD1. Trimming at V came to 6 bases and at J to 9 bases, leaving 12 bases not matched to a gene. The length of the CDR3 is 14 residues. The germline V gene has CDR1 SGHRS and CDR2 YFSETQ. The DNA for the CDR3 is TGCGCCAGCAAGCCGATTACAGGGGAAGGGCCCCAGCATTTT. Translated, it gives CASKPITGEGPQHF.

The V and J genes are TRBV7-9 and TRBJ1-1; possible D gene TRBD1, 6 bases. Germline V lookup: CDR1 SEHNR, CDR2 FQNEAQ (reference sequence). V shed 5 bases and J shed 1 base, with 17 bases lying between them. The CDR3 loop spans 16 amino acids. CDR3 sequence (DNA): TGTGCCAGCAGCCTGAATAGGGGGGGCAAGAACACTGAAGCTTTCTTT. Protein: CASSLNRGGKNTEAFF.

This clone was recorded only once. J is TRBJ1-1 and V is TRBV25-1; tentatively, D is TRBD1 (6 bases). Germline loops: CDR1 MGHDK, CDR2 SYGVNS. This CDR3 comprises 15 residues. V was pared by 1 base and J by 2 bases, with 11 bases between. DNA of the CDR3: TGTGCCAGCAGTGAATGGGTGGACAGTAACACTGAAGCTTTCTTT. Its translation is CASSEWVDSNTEAFF.

The chain links TRBV28 to TRBJ1-2; 8 bases line up with TRBD1. The CDR3 sequence is 16 residues long. The germline V gene has CDR1 MDHEN and CDR2 SYDVKM. The trim removed 7 bases at V and 3 bases at J, leaving 13 bases unmatched. CDR3 residues: CASTTPPGGADYGYTF. CDR3 DNA: TGTGCCAGCACCACCCCCCCAGGGGGCGCTGACTATGGCTACACCTTC.

The chain couples TRBV19 to TRBJ2-7, with D possibly TRBD2 on 6 matching bases. Trimming left V 7 bases short and J 1 base short, with 14 bases between. CDR3 length: 14 residues. From germline, CDR1 is LNHDA and CDR2 SQIVND (reference sequence). The CDR3 nucleotides read TGTGCCAGTAAACCGGGACTCCCGTCCTACGAGCAGTACTTC. Its protein product is CASKPGLPSYEQYF.

CDR3 nucleotide sequence: TGTGCCAGCAGTTTAGTAGCGGGAAAGGCAGATACGCAGTATTTT. Translating it yields CASSLVAGKADTQYF. The chain uses TRBV28 and TRBJ2-3, with 8 bases that match TRBD2. V lost 2 bases and J lost 4; bases outside the gene matches: 5. CDR3 size: 15 residues. Per the germline V gene, CDR1 is MDHEN and CDR2 is SYDVKM.

V is TRBV29-1 and J is TRBJ2-7; D is possibly TRBD1 (5 bases). Trimming took off 5 bases at V and 0 bases at J, with 14 bases between the two ends. The length of the CDR3 is 14 residues. Germline assignment: CDR1 SQVTM and CDR2 ANQGSEA. CDR3 sequence (DNA): TGCAGCGTTCAAAGTCCGACAGCCTCCTACGAGCAGTACTTC. It codes for CSVQSPTASYEQYF.

The chain combines TRBV18 with TRBJ2-7; D possibly corresponds to TRBD1 (5 bases). The CDR3 runs to 13 residues. Trimming removed 2 bases at V and 3 bases at J, with 8 bases between. Germline loops: CDR1 KGHSH, CDR2 LQKENI. CDR3 protein: CASSPRGNYEQYF. The CDR3 DNA follows: TGTGCCAGCTCACCAAGGGGCAACTACGAGCAGTACTTC.

The CDR3 here is CASSPSSGKLRGEQYF. In DNA, the CDR3 is TGTGCCAGCAGCCCTTCTAGCGGGAAGCTTCGTGGGGAGCAGTACTTC. V usage is TRBV7-9 and J usage is TRBJ2-7; 9 bases agree with TRBD2. The CDR3 covers 16 residues. In germline, CDR1 is SEHNR, CDR2 FQNEAQ (reference sequence). The V and J ends lost 5 bases and 7 bases, in that order; junction bases with no gene match: 15.

Only one count was recorded for this clone. The chain links TRBV30 to TRBJ2-3; a possible D gene is TRBD2 (6 bases). V dropped 6 bases and J dropped 6 bases, with 7 bases sitting between them. The germline CDR1 and CDR2 sequences are GTSNPN and SVGIG (reference sequence). The CDR3 spans 10 residues. The DNA of the CDR3 is TGTGCCTGTGGGGGGGATACGCAGTATTTT. Amino acids: CACGGDTQYF.

This clone occurred once. The CDR3 DNA follows: TGTGCCAGCAGCTTAGGGGCAGGTGAAGCTTTCTTT. It specifies CASSLGAGEAFF. The chain joins TRBV7-9 to TRBJ1-1; D remains ambiguous. Trimming stripped 1 base from V and 7 bases from J, with 7 bases between. Germline V lookup: CDR1 SEHNR, CDR2 FQNEAQ (reference sequence). CDR3 size: 12 residues.

V and J are TRBV10-3 and TRBJ1-2; D unresolved. The CDR3 has 11 amino acids. Deletions cut 2 bases from V and 7 bases from J, with 5 bases between. Per germline, CDR1 ENHRY and CDR2 SYGVKD. The CDR3 DNA sequence: TGTGCCATCAGTGAGACTCGTGGCTACACCTTC. It is translated as CAISETRGYTF.

The chain couples TRBV18 to TRBJ1-2; 7 bases align to TRBD1. The CDR3 is 18 amino acids. The J segment lost 1 base and the V segment lost 0 bases, leaving 11 bases of the junction unmatched. The germline CDR1 and CDR2 sequences are KGHSH and LQKENI. Here the CDR3 DNA reads TGTGCCAGCTCACCACCACGGGGGTTGGGGGACAGTAACTATGGCTACACCTTC. This encodes CASSPPRGLGDSNYGYTF.

The chain has TRBV2 and TRBJ2-3, with a weak D call TRBD1 (5 bases). Germline assignment: CDR1 SNHLY and CDR2 FYNNEI. The CDR3 is 15 residues long. V was clipped by 5 bases and J by 0 bases, with 12 bases between them. The CDR3 region has the DNA TGTGCCAGCAGTTATCAGGGATTCAGCACAGATACGCAGTATTTT. This codes for CASSYQGFSTDTQYF.

The rearrangement uses TRBV5-1 and TRBJ1-2; no clear D gene. CDR3 size: 15 residues. Per the germline V gene, CDR1 is SGHRS and CDR2 is YFSETQ. Trimming pared 5 bases from V and 3 bases from J, leaving 17 bases between. The CDR3 region has the DNA TGCGCCAGCAGTTGGGAGGGTACAGTTGACTATGGCTACACCTTC. Residues: CASSWEGTVDYGYTF.

V gene TRBV9 combines with J gene TRBJ2-4; D is possibly TRBD2 (7 bases). This CDR3 has 16 amino acids. Trimming took 0 bases from V and 6 from J, leaving 16 bases between them. Germline V gives CDR1 SGDLS, CDR2 YYNGEE. CDR3 bases: TGTGCCAGCAGCGTAGGCGTCTTCGGGGGGCCAAACATTCAGTACTTC. It yields the protein CASSVGVFGGPNIQYF.

The chain employs TRBV5-1 and TRBJ2-7, with D possibly being TRBD1 (6 bases). V was shortened by 0 bases and J by 3 bases, with 10 bases between the two germline ends. The CDR3 has 14 amino acids. Germline assignment: CDR1 SGHRS and CDR2 YFSETQ. CDR3 residues: CASSLESRGYEQYF. The DNA for the CDR3 is TGCGCCAGCAGCTTGGAGTCCAGGGGCTACGAGCAGTACTTC.

The V gene is TRBV27, the J gene TRBJ2-7, with 10 bases matching TRBD1. The length of the CDR3 is 14 residues. Germline V gene data show CDR1 as MNHEY and CDR2 as SMNVEV (reference sequence). Unmatched junction bases numbered 5, after V lost 6 bases and J lost 3 bases. The CDR3 here is CASSGTGVHYEQYF. Here the CDR3 DNA reads TGTGCCAGCAGCGGGACAGGGGTTCACTACGAGCAGTACTTC.

The chain combines TRBV4-2 with TRBJ2-3; 9 bases map to TRBD2. The CDR3 has 19 residues. After removal of 4 bases from V and 4 bases from J, the junction contained 18 bases not matched to a gene. Germline-derived CDR1 and CDR2 are LGHNA and YNFKEQ. As DNA, the CDR3 is TGTGCCAGCAGCCCCCAAAGGTCCGCGGGAGGGCTACTAGCAGATACGCAGTATTTT. Its translation: CASSPQRSAGGLLADTQYF.